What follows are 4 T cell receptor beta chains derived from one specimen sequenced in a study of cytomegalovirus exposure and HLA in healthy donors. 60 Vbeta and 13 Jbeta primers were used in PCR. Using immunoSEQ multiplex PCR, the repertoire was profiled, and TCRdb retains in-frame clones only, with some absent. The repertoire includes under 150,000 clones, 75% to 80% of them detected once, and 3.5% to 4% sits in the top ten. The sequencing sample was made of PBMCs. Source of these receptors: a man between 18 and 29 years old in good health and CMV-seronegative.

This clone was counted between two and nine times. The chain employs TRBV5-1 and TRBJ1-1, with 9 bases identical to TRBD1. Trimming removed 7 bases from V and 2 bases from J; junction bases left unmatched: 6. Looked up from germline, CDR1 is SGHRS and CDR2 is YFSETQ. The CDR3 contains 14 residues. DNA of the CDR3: TGCGCCAGCCGAGGGACAGGGACAAACACTGAAGCTTTCTTT. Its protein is CASRGTGTNTEAFF.

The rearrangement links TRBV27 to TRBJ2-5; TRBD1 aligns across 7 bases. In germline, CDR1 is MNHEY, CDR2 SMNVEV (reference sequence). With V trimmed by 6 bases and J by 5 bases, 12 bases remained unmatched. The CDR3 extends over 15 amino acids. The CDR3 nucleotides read TGTGCCAGCAGCCCAACTCCGACAGGGAAGGAGACCCAGTACTTC. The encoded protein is CASSPTPTGKETQYF.

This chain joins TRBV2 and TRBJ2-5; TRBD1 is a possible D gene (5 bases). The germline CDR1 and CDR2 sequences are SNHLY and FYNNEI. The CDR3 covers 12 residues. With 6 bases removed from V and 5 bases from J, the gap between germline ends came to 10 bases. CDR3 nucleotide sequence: TGTGCCAGCAGCCAGGGAAGGGAGACCCAGTACTTC. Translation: CASSQGRETQYF.

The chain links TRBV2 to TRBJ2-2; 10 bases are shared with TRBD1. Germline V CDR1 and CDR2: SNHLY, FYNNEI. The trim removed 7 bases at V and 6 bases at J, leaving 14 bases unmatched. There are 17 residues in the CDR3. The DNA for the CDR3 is TGTGCCAGCACCCTGATCGGGACAGGGGTCTGGTCCGGGGAGCTGTTTTTT. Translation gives CASTLIGTGVWSGELFF.